These 28 T cell receptor beta chains were all obtained from the same sample, sequenced in a study of T cells in Graves' hyperthyroidism and ophthalmopathy. Amplified regions were TCR beta CDR3 sequences from RNA transcripts. RT-PCR in the first round (using the HTBI primer set) targeted the TCR CDR3. TCRdb re-called the multiplex PCR reads through MiXCR, storing one row per CDR3 protein. The sample shows approximately 430,000 distinct CDR3 sequences, more than 15% of them seen only once. Sequencing input: blood. These TCRs come from a woman aged 18-29 years with Graves' hyperthyroidism.

Ten or more counts support this clonotype. The chain has TRBV5-8 and TRBJ1-5, with 10 bases identical to TRBD1. From germline, CDR1 is SGHTS and CDR2 YDEGEE. The CDR3 has 15 residues. The ends lost 4 bases at V and 6 bases at J; junction bases unmatched: 7. DNA for the CDR3: TGTGCCAGCAGCGACGGAGGGACAGGGGCTCAGCCCCAGCATTTT. This sequence encodes CASSDGGTGAQPQHF.

This sequence joins TRBV7-3 and TRBJ2-2, with 7 positions matching TRBD2. Looked up from germline, CDR1 is SGHTA and CDR2 is FQGTGA. The CDR3 totals 13 residues. The CDR3 DNA is TGTGCTGGGAGGGAAACAAACACCGGGGAGCTGTTTTTT. Encoded protein: CAGRETNTGELFF.

This clonotype was picked up many times. This rearrangement joins TRBV7-2 to TRBJ1-5; TRBD1 aligns across 8 bases. The germline gives CDR1 SGHTA, CDR2 FQGNSA. This CDR3 region has 19 residues. Trimming took 1 base from V and 1 from J; bases not matched to a gene: 12. The CDR3, as DNA: TGTGCCAGCAGCTTAGTTGCTGCAGGGGGCGCAGGAAGCAATCAGCCCCAGCATTTT. Translating gives CASSLVAAGGAGSNQPQHF. The entire variable domain, with the rest obtained from reference TRBV7-2 and TRBJ1-5, is as follows: GAGVSQSPSNKVTEKGKDVELRCDPISGHTALYWYRQSLGQGLEFLIYFQGNSAPDKSGLPSDRFSAERTGGSVSTLTIQRTQQEDSAVYLCASSLVAAGGAGSNQPQHFGDGTRLSIL.

This clonotype has just a few counts. This chain uses TRBV27 with TRBJ1-5; maybe TRBD1 (6 bases). Trimming removed 5 bases from V and 4 bases from J, with 15 bases in between. Germline V lookup: CDR1 MNHEY, CDR2 SMNVEV (reference sequence). The CDR3 totals 15 residues. The CDR3 nucleotides are TGTGCCAGCAGTGGTCCAACAGGGTTGAATCAGCCCCAGCATTTT. It is translated as CASSGPTGLNQPQHF.

This clonotype has only a few counts. The chain is built from TRBV6-1 and TRBJ2-2; 8 nucleotides match TRBD2. Trimming removed 6 bases from V and 1 base from J; junction bases left unmatched: 10. CDR1 MNHNS and CDR2 SASEGT come from the germline V gene. The CDR3 contains 17 residues. CDR3 sequence reads: CASRDGTSSLNTGELFF. The CDR3 coding sequence is TGTGCCAGCAGAGATGGGACTAGTTCTTTGAACACCGGGGAGCTGTTTTTT.

At least ten counts were recorded for this clonotype. The V call is TRBV6-1, the J call TRBJ2-5, with D perhaps matching TRBD1 (6 bases). Trimming cost V 5 bases and J 1 base, with 14 bases left between them. The CDR3 is 15 amino acids. CDR1 and CDR2 (germline): MNHNS, SASEGT. CDR3 region: CASSLLQGIQETQYF. The DNA for the CDR3 is TGTGCCAGCAGTCTCCTCCAGGGGATCCAAGAGACCCAGTACTTC.

For this clonotype: This CDR3 fails to terminate in the conserved phenylalanine or tryptophan, so it likely reflects a read error. The genes are TRBV28 and TRBJ1-3; D remains unclear. The CDR3 contains 17 residues. Germline CDR1 MDHEN, CDR2 SYDVKM. V shed 2 bases and J shed 4 bases, with 18 bases lying between them. The CDR3 sequence is CASSLMGWVSTGNTIYS. The DNA of the CDR3 is TGTGCCAGCAGTTTAATGGGCTGGGTCTCGACGGGAAACACCATATATTCT.

CDR3 in amino acids: CASSSDPLTGNTIYF. DNA of the CDR3: TGTGCCAGCAGCTCCGACCCACTGACAGGAAACACCATATATTTT. This sequence joins TRBV12-3 or TRBV12-4 and TRBJ1-3; D is unresolved. V lost 6 bases and J lost 4, with 16 bases in between. The CDR3 is made up of 15 amino acids.

This clonotype has just a few counts. The rearrangement uses TRBV6-6 and TRBJ1-1; no reliable D call. There are 13 residues in the CDR3. The V and J ends lost 0 bases and 3 bases respectively, with 5 bases between them. Per the germline V gene, CDR1 is MNHNY and CDR2 is SVGAGI (reference sequence). This chain's CDR3 is CASSYSDYTEAFF. The CDR3 DNA is TGTGCCAGCAGTTACTCTGACTACACTGAAGCTTTCTTT.

This clonotype has ten or more counts. Written as DNA, the CDR3 is TGTGCCAGCAGCCGGGACCGCGCATTCATCCCTAACTATGGCTACACCTTC. Its translation: CASSRDRAFIPNYGYTF. The chain combines TRBV6-2 or TRBV6-3 with TRBJ1-2; possibly TRBD1 for D (5 bases). In germline, CDR1 is MNHEY, CDR2 SVGEGT. The CDR3 runs to 17 residues. V gave up 6 bases and J gave up 0 bases, with 20 bases separating them.

The genes are TRBV3-1 and TRBJ2-1; D uncertain. The ends were cut back, 8 bases at V and 8 bases at J, with 16 bases in the middle. The CDR3 is 13 amino acids. Germline CDR1 reads LGHDT; CDR2 reads YNNKEL (reference sequence). The CDR3, as DNA: TGTGCCAGCTCACCCTTCGTAGTTTATGAGCAGTTCTTC. This gives the protein CASSPFVVYEQFF.

This clonotype has at least ten counts. V usage is TRBV2 and J usage is TRBJ2-1, with D possibly TRBD1 on 5 matching bases. V lost 4 bases to trimming and J lost 0 bases, with 10 bases between them. The CDR3 spans 15 residues. The germline CDR1 and CDR2 sequences are SNHLY and FYNNEI. In nucleotides, the CDR3 is TGTGCCAGCAGTGGGACAAGAAGCTCCTACAATGAGCAGTTCTTC. It codes for CASSGTRSSYNEQFF.

This clonotype came up many times. The gene calls are TRBV6-2 or TRBV6-3 and TRBJ2-3; D may be TRBD1 or TRBD2 (5 bases each). The CDR3 spans 13 residues. Looked up from germline, CDR1 is MNHEY and CDR2 is SVGEGT. The V end lost 2 bases, the J end lost 6 bases, and 9 bases lay between the germline ends. The CDR3 coding sequence is TGTGCCAGCAGTTACGGGGGTCCGGATACGCAGTATTTT. This codes for CASSYGGPDTQYF.

In its sample, this clonotype was seen many times. The chain uses TRBV7-2 and TRBJ1-2; no definite D call. The CDR3 spans 14 residues. The germline V gene has CDR1 SGHTA and CDR2 FQGNSA. V was cut by 5 bases and J by 2 bases, with 12 bases left in between. The CDR3 here is CASSPDGSNYGYTF. For the CDR3, the DNA is TGTGCCAGCAGCCCCGACGGGTCCAACTATGGCTACACCTTC.

This clonotype was seen only a few times. The chain couples TRBV29-1 to TRBJ2-7, with no clear D. The germline V gene encodes CDR1 SQVTM and CDR2 ANQGSEA. The CDR3 is 14 amino acids. Trimming pared 5 bases from V and 0 bases from J, leaving 14 bases between. DNA for the CDR3: TGCAGCGTTCTATCGGCAGAAAGCTCCTACGAGCAGTACTTC. Its protein is CSVLSAESSYEQYF.

This chain uses TRBV7-9 with TRBJ2-1, with TRBD1 identical over 7 bases. With V trimmed by 6 bases and J by 6 bases, 11 bases remained unmatched. CDR1 is SEHNR and CDR2 is FQNEAQ in the germline V gene (reference sequence). The CDR3 loop spans 15 amino acids. CDR3 nucleotide sequence: TGTGCCAGCAGTGTACGGGACAGAACAATCAATGAGCAGTTCTTC. This translates into CASSVRDRTINEQFF.

The chain couples TRBV13 to TRBJ2-3; either TRBD1 or TRBD2 may fit D (5 bases each). V gave up 5 bases and J gave up 5 bases, with 14 bases separating them. The V gene's germline CDR1 is PRHDT and CDR2 FYEKMQ (reference sequence). The CDR3 totals 14 residues. Here the CDR3 reads CASSAGADEDTQYF. The DNA of the CDR3 is TGTGCCAGCAGCGCCGGGGCCGACGAAGATACGCAGTATTTT. The variable domain in full, with the rest retrieved from reference TRBV13 and TRBJ2-3, is AAGVIQSPRHLIKEKRETATLKCYPIPRHDTVYWYQQGPGQDPQFLISFYEKMQSDKGSIPDRFSAQQFSDYHSELNMSSLELGDSALYFCASSAGADEDTQYFGPGTRLTVL.

This clonotype was recorded many times. The chain carries TRBV12-3 or TRBV12-4 and TRBJ1-3; no firm D call. The CDR3 length is 12 residues. Trimming stripped 3 bases from V and 7 bases from J, with 7 bases between. The CDR3 bases are TGTGCCAGCAGTTTGGAGAGGAACACCATATATTTT. Amino acid sequence: CASSLERNTIYF.

This clonotype was picked up many times. The rearrangement joins TRBV11-2 to TRBJ1-1, with 8 bases matching TRBD1. The ends lost 3 bases at V and 11 bases at J; junction bases unmatched: 11. CDR3 length: 14 residues. Germline CDR1 SGHAT, CDR2 FQNNGV. CDR3 in amino acids: CASSFIQGVSGAFF. Written as DNA, the CDR3 is TGTGCCAGCAGCTTTATACAGGGGGTTTCGGGTGCTTTCTTT.

The sample holds many counts of this clonotype. V is TRBV7-2 and J is TRBJ2-5; 8 positions match TRBD1. This CDR3 is 15 amino acids long. After removal of 5 bases from V and 1 base from J, the junction contained 6 bases not matched to a gene. Germline V gene sequence: CDR1 SGHTA, CDR2 FQGNSA. The chain's CDR3 is CASSKDRVLQETQYF. CDR3 in DNA: TGTGCCAGCAGCAAGGACAGGGTGCTCCAAGAGACCCAGTACTTC.

This clonotype has ten or more counts. The V call is TRBV2, the J call TRBJ1-5, with 7 bases fitting TRBD1. The CDR3 totals 16 residues. Germline trimming cut 2 bases from V and 0 bases from J; bases unmatched to any gene: 4. Germline CDR1 and CDR2: SNHLY and FYNNEI. The CDR3 region is CASSETGAYSNQPQHF. The CDR3 DNA sequence: TGTGCCAGCAGTGAAACAGGGGCGTATAGCAATCAGCCCCAGCATTTT. The full variable domain, its missing parts supplied by reference TRBV2 and TRBJ1-5, is EPEVTQTPSHQVTQMGQEVILRCVPISNHLYFYWYRQILGQKVEFLVSFYNNEISEKSEIFDDQFSVERPDGSNFTLKIRSTKLEDSAMYFCASSETGAYSNQPQHFGDGTRLSIL.

This clonotype came up many times. The CDR3: CASSPPSSQPQHF. The CDR3 coding sequence is TGTGCCAGCTCACCACCGAGTAGCCAGCCCCAGCATTTT. The rearrangement links TRBV18 to TRBJ1-5; D uncertain. CDR1 and CDR2 from the germline V gene are KGHSH and LQKENI. V was clipped by 0 bases and J by 7 bases, with 7 bases between them. The CDR3 extends over 13 amino acids.

This clonotype was recorded at least ten times. The chain has TRBV5-5 and TRBJ2-7; D is uncertain. V was shortened by 2 bases and J by 2 bases, with 5 bases between the two germline ends. Germline CDR1 SGHKS, CDR2 YYEKEE (reference sequence). The CDR3 has 12 residues. This CDR3 is CASSFTPYEQYF. CDR3 nucleotide sequence: TGTGCCAGCAGCTTCACTCCCTACGAGCAGTACTTC.

This clonotype has more than one count but fewer than ten. V usage is TRBV11-2 and J usage is TRBJ2-7; D may be TRBD2 (6 bases). CDR1 and CDR2 from the germline V gene are SGHAT and FQNNGV. V dropped 4 bases and J dropped 7 bases, with 11 bases sitting between them. The CDR3 totals 12 residues. The CDR3 region is CASSSGAGEQYF. DNA for the CDR3: TGTGCCAGCAGCTCCGGGGCGGGAGAGCAGTACTTC.

This clonotype has a count of ten or more. V gene TRBV7-2 combines with J gene TRBJ2-1; no clear D. Trimming cost V 2 bases and J 9 bases, with 5 bases left between them. Looked up from germline, CDR1 is SGHTA and CDR2 is FQGNSA. The CDR3 has 11 amino acids. This chain's CDR3 is CASSLLGEQFF. DNA for the CDR3: TGTGCCAGCAGCTTACTAGGTGAGCAGTTCTTC.

This clonotype was seen only a few times. Sequence at one end of the junction differs from germline and may be a read error. The chain combines TRBV20-1 with TRBJ2-3, with 10 bases fitting TRBD2. This CDR3 has 17 amino acids. The germline gives CDR1 DFQATT, CDR2 SNEGSKA (reference sequence). CDR3 bases: TGCAGTGCTGGAGAGCGGGAGGGCCTCCGAGGCACAGATACGCAGTATTTT. Translated, it gives CSAGEREGLRGTDTQYF.

This clonotype was picked up many times. This chain joins TRBV20-1 and TRBJ1-1; D not certain. CDR3 size: 13 residues. Germline V gene lookup returns CDR1 DFQATT and CDR2 SNEGSKA (reference sequence). Trimming stripped 3 bases from V and 1 base from J, with 9 bases between. The CDR3 bases are TGCAGTGCTAGTAAAGGGCCGAACACTGAAGCTTTCTTT. It translates to CSASKGPNTEAFF.

This clonotype was counted at least ten times. V usage is TRBV6-2 or TRBV6-3 and J usage is TRBJ2-5; tentatively, D is TRBD1 or TRBD2 (7 bases each). The germline CDR1 and CDR2 sequences are MNHEY and SVGEGT. The CDR3 loop spans 14 amino acids. With 6 bases removed from V and 0 bases from J, the gap between germline ends came to 11 bases. CDR3 loop: CASSRGGNQETQYF. DNA for the CDR3: TGTGCCAGCAGCAGGGGGGGGAACCAAGAGACCCAGTACTTC.